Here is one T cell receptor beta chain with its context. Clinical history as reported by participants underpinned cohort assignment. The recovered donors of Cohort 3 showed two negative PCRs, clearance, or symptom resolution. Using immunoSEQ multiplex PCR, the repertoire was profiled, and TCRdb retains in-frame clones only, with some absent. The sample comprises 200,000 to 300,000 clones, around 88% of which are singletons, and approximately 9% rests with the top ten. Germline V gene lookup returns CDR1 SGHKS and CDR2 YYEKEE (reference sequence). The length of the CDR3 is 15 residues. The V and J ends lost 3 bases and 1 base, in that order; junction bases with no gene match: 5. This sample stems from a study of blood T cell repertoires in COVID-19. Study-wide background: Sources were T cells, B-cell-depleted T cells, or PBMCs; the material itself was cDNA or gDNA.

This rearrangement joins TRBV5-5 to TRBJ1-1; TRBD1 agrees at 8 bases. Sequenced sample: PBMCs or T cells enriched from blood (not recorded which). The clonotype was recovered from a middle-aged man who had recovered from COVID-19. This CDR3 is CASSSPDRANTEAFF. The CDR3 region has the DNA TGTGCCAGCAGCTCCCCGGACAGGGCGAACACTGAAGCTTTCTTT.